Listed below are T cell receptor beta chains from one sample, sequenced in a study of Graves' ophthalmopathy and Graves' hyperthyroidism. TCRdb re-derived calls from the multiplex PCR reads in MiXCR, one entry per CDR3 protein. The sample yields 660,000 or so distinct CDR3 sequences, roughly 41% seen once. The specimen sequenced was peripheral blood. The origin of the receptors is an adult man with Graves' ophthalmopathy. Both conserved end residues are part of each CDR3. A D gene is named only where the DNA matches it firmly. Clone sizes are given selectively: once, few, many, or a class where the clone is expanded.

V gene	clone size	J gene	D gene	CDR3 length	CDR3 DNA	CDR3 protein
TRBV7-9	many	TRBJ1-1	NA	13	TGTGCCAGCAGCTTAGAGGGGACCACTGAAGCTTTCTTT	CASSLEGTTEAFF
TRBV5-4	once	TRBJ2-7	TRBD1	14	TGTGCCAGCAGGCTGACAGGGGAGCTTGACGAGCAGTACTTC	CASRLTGELDEQYF
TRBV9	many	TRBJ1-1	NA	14	TGTGCCAGCAGCGCGTATCGGGGTGGCAGTGAAGCTTTCTTT	CASSAYRGGSEAFF
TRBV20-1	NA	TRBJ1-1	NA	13	TGCAGTGCTATCCCAGGGGCGCGCACTGAAGCTTTCTTT	CSAIPGARTEAFF
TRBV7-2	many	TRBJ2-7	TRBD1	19	TGTGCCAGCAGCCCAAACTCCATCCTGGGACAGCCGGACTCCTACGAGCAGTACTTC	CASSPNSILGQPDSYEQYF
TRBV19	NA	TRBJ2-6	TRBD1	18	TGTGCCAGTAGTACTTGGGACAGTGCCACCTCTGGGGCCAACGTCCCGACTTTC	CASSTWDSATSGANVPTF
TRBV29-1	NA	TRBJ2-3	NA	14	TGCAGCGTTGACGGCAGGCTAAGCACAGATACGCAGTATTTT	CSVDGRLSTDTQYF
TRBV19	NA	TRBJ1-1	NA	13	TGTGCCAGTGGGCTCGGGAGGGCTTCTGAAGCTTTCTTT	CASGLGRASEAFF
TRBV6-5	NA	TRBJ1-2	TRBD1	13	TGTGCCAGCAGTTGGACAGGGGGCTTTGGCTACACCTTC	CASSWTGGFGYTF
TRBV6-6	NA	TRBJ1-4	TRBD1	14	TGTGCCAGCAGTTACAACAGGGGAAATGAAAAACTGTTTTTT	CASSYNRGNEKLFF
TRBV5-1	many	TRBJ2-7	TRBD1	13	TGCGCCAGCGACTCCGGGACAGGGGCCGAGCAGTACTTC	CASDSGTGAEQYF
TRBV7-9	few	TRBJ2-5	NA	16	TGTGCCAGCAGTGAAGCGCTGGGTGGCCGGGAGGAGACCCAGTACTTC	CASSEALGGREETQYF
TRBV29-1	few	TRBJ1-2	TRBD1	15	TGCAGCACCCCGGCAGGACAGGGTACTAACTATGGCTACACCTTC	CSTPAGQGTNYGYTF
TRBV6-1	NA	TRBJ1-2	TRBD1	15	TGTGCCAGCAGGGAAGGACAGGGGGCAGATTATGGCTACACCTTC	CASREGQGADYGYTF
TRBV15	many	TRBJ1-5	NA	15	TGTGCCACCAGCAGAGATCGCGGGGTAAATCAGCCCCAGCATTTT	CATSRDRGVNQPQHF
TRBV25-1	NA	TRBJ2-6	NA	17	TGTGCCAGCAGTGAACCCGGACATTATTGTCGCGCCAACGTCCTGACTTTC	CASSEPGHYCRANVLTF
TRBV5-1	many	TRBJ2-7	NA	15	TGCGCCAGCAGCTCTGAACTCAGTGGGTCGAGCGAGCAGTACTTC	CASSSELSGSSEQYF
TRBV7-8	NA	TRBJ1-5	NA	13	TGTGCCAGCAGCTACAACAGCAATCAGCTCCAGCATTTT	CASSYNSNQLQHF
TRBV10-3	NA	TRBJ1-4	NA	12	TGTGCCACTGCGGACCTTAATGAAAAACTGTTTTTT	CATADLNEKLFF
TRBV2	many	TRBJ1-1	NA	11	TGTGCCAGCCTCGGGAACACTGAAGCTTTCTTT	CASLGNTEAFF
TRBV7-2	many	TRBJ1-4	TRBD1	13	TGTGCCAGCAGCCCGGACAGGCCCGAAAAACTGTTTTTT	CASSPDRPEKLFF
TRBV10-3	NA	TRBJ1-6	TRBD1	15	TGTGCCATCAGTGAAACGGGACAGCCTAATTCACCCCTCCACTTT	CAISETGQPNSPLHF
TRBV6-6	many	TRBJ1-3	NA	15	TGTGCCAGCAGTTACCTGACAGCCTCTGGAAACACCATATATTTT	CASSYLTASGNTIYF
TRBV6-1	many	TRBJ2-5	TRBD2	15	TGTGCCAGCAGTGGGACTAGCGGGGGAGGGGAGACCCAGTACTTC	CASSGTSGGGETQYF
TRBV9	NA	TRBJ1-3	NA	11	TGTGCCAGCAGCGTAGGGGGGACCATATATTTT	CASSVGGTIYF
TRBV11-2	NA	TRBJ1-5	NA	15	TGTGCCGGCAGCTTTTCCCCGCAACTGGATCAGCCCCAGCATTTT	CAGSFSPQLDQPQHF
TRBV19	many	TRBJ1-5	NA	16	TGTGCCAGTAACCGGGGGCGAATCTATAGCAATCAGCCCCAGCATTTT	CASNRGRIYSNQPQHF
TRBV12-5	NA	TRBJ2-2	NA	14	TGTGCTAGTGGTTTGAGCAGGGTTCCCGGGGAGCTGTTTTTT	CASGLSRVPGELFF
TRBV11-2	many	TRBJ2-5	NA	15	TGTGCCAGCAGCTTAGTGGTGGGACCATATGAGACCCAGTACTTC	CASSLVVGPYETQYF
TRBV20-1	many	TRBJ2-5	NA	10	TGCAGCGCTCGAGGGGAGACCCAGTACTTC	CSARGETQYF
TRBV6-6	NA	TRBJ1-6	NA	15	TGTGCCAGCAGTTTCGGAGGCCGGGGGGGATCACCCCTCCACTTT	CASSFGGRGGSPLHF